The source of this T cell receptor (beta chain) is a study of cytomegalovirus exposure and HLA in healthy donors. From germline, CDR1 is LNHDA and CDR2 SQIVND (reference sequence). V gave up 6 bases and J gave up 1 base; unmatched junction bases: 3. This CDR3 contains 16 residues. Comments on this clone: What it recognizes is unknown.

Study-wide results and caveats: When a later analysis compared HLA-associated TCR beta chains with equally common others, the HLA-associated chains turned out to be more clonally expanded and to have lower generation probabilities.

The PCR ran on 60 Vbeta and 13 Jbeta primers. Sequencing was performed with immunoSEQ multiplex PCR; in TCRdb, only in-frame clones are kept and a portion is missing. The sample includes some 91,000 clones, about 75% seen only once; the top ten take roughly 6.9%. This TCR was sampled from a man aged 40-49 years in good health and CMV-seropositive. The sample consisted of PBMCs. The chain uses TRBV19 and TRBJ1-4; 12 bases map to TRBD1. CDR3 DNA: TGTGCCAGTAGGGGACAGGGGGCCGAAACTAATGAAAAACTGTTTTTT. Its translation: CASRGQGAETNEKLFF.